This T cell receptor beta chain was recorded in a study of blood T cell repertoires in COVID-19. Turning to the study itself: Acute and convalescent COVID-19 specimens originated in the United States, Italy and Spain. PBMCs, B-cell-depleted T cells, or T cells provided the cDNA or gDNA that made up the material.

Authors' processing steps: The assay estimated nucleated cells by amplifying reference gene primers. Libraries were prepared by immunoSEQ multiplex PCR; TCRdb keeps only in-frame clonotypes and omits some of them. That table supplies the V and J calls and clone size; D and trimming were determined from the DNA. In the table there are some 140,000 clones, 85% to 90% of which are singletons. The table lists this clone with a count of one. The CDR3 has 15 residues. Germline V gives CDR1 LNHDA, CDR2 SQIVND (reference sequence). V dropped 3 bases and J dropped 3 bases, with 12 bases sitting between them. Sequencing was done on a sample of peripheral blood. The TCR originated in a human donor in a cohort sampled during active COVID-19. The chain couples TRBV19 to TRBJ2-1; possibly TRBD2 for D (5 bases). This CDR3 reads CASSIPSGIYNEQFF. DNA for the CDR3: TGTGCCAGTAGTATCCCCTCGGGGATCTACAATGAGCAGTTCTTC.